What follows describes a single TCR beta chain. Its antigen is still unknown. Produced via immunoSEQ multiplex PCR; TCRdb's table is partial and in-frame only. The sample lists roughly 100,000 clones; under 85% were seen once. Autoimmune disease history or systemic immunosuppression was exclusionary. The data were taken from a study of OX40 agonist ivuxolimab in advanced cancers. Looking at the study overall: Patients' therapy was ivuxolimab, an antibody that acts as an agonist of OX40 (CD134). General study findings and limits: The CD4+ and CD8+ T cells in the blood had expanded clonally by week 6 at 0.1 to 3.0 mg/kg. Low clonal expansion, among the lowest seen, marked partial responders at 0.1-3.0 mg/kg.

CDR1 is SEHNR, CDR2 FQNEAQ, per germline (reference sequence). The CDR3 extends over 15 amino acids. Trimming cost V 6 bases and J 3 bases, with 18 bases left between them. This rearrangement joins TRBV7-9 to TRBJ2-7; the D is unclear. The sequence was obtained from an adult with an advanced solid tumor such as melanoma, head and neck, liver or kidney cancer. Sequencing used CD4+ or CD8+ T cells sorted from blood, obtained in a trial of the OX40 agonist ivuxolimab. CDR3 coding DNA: TGTGCCAGCAGGCCGACAAACTCCCTCTACTACGAGCAGTACTTC. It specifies CASRPTNSLYYEQYF.